The present TCR beta chain was sequenced within a study of PD-L1 blockade in urothelial cancer. Study overall: Atezolizumab therapy began for patients in about 2014, dosed at 1,200 mg intravenously every 3 weeks. Patients arrived having already received 0 to 3 prior chemotherapy regimens. Peripheral blood specimens exhibited a median yield of around 150,000 T cells.

Germline V gene lookup returns CDR1 SGHRS and CDR2 YFSETQ. The CDR3 is 19 residues long. V was pared by 4 bases and J by 1 base, with 24 bases between. The repertoire was sequenced with immunoSEQ multiplex PCR; TCRdb's copy has only in-frame clones and lacks some. The table has 35,000 to 40,000 clones, about four fifths seen once. Sequencing was performed on PBMCs, taken around atezolizumab (anti-PD-L1) treatment. The chain has TRBV5-1 and TRBJ2-1; D remains unclear. This sequence originates from a man aged 55 to 70 with urothelial cancer. This CDR3 reads CASSPSVLSLRRSYNEQFF. CDR3 DNA: TGCGCCAGCAGCCCTAGTGTTTTGTCCCTCCGTCGGTCCTACAATGAGCAGTTCTTC. The full variable domain, rest sourced from reference TRBV5-1 and TRBJ2-1, is KAGVTQTPRYLIKTRGQQVTLSCSPISGHRSVSWYQQTPGQGLQFLFEYFSETQRNKGNFPGRFSGRQFSNSRSEMNVSTLELGDSALYLCASSPSVLSLRRSYNEQFFGPGTRLTVL.